The rows below give T cell receptor beta chains drawn from one sample of a study of blood T cell repertoires in COVID-19. The method was immunoSEQ multiplex PCR; TCRdb's version includes in-frame clones alone and lacks a portion of them. Among 120,000 or so clones listed, roughly four fifths were seen once. Input material: peripheral blood. Receptor source: a man under 40 with COVID-19, enrolled during active disease. Both conserved end residues are part of each CDR3.

CDR3: CASIPRSGETQYF; J: TRBJ2-5; V: TRBV2
CDR3: CASSLNYGNTIYF; J: TRBJ1-3; V: TRBV27
CDR3: CASSLQFFGGGYTF; J: TRBJ1-2; V: TRBV5-5
CDR3: CAWRRGGFTDTQYF; J: TRBJ2-3; V: TRBV30
CDR3: CASSIYRAHTQYF; J: TRBJ2-3; V: TRBV21-1
CDR3: CASSQSISGGAETQYF; J: TRBJ2-5; V: TRBV3-1/TRBV3-2
CDR3: CASSLRLASDTGELFF; J: TRBJ2-2; V: TRBV11-2
CDR3: CASFRDSYTGELFF; J: TRBJ2-2; V: TRBV5-1
CDR3: CASSPAGAETQYF; J: TRBJ2-5; V: TRBV5-4
CDR3: CASSTGGRGDNSPLHF; J: TRBJ1-6; V: TRBV7-2
CDR3: CASGGGRALNEQFF; J: TRBJ2-1; V: TRBV5-1
CDR3: CASSASGMTDTQYF; J: TRBJ2-3; V: TRBV7-9
CDR3: CASSAGENYGYTF; J: TRBJ1-2; V: TRBV6-4
CDR3: CATSDPTGFLYNEQFF; J: TRBJ2-1; V: TRBV24-1
CDR3: CASSQEMGATGELFF; J: TRBJ2-2; V: TRBV4-3
CDR3: CASSIGGLAGNEQFF; J: TRBJ2-1; V: TRBV19
CDR3: CASSVRQGSGETQYF; J: TRBJ2-5; V: TRBV5-4
CDR3: CASSLDPSGTNTGELFF; J: TRBJ2-2; V: TRBV7-6
CDR3: CASSSGRTSGNTIYF; J: TRBJ1-3; V: TRBV11-3
CDR3: CATKRTSGSIEQFF; J: TRBJ2-1; V: TRBV6-4